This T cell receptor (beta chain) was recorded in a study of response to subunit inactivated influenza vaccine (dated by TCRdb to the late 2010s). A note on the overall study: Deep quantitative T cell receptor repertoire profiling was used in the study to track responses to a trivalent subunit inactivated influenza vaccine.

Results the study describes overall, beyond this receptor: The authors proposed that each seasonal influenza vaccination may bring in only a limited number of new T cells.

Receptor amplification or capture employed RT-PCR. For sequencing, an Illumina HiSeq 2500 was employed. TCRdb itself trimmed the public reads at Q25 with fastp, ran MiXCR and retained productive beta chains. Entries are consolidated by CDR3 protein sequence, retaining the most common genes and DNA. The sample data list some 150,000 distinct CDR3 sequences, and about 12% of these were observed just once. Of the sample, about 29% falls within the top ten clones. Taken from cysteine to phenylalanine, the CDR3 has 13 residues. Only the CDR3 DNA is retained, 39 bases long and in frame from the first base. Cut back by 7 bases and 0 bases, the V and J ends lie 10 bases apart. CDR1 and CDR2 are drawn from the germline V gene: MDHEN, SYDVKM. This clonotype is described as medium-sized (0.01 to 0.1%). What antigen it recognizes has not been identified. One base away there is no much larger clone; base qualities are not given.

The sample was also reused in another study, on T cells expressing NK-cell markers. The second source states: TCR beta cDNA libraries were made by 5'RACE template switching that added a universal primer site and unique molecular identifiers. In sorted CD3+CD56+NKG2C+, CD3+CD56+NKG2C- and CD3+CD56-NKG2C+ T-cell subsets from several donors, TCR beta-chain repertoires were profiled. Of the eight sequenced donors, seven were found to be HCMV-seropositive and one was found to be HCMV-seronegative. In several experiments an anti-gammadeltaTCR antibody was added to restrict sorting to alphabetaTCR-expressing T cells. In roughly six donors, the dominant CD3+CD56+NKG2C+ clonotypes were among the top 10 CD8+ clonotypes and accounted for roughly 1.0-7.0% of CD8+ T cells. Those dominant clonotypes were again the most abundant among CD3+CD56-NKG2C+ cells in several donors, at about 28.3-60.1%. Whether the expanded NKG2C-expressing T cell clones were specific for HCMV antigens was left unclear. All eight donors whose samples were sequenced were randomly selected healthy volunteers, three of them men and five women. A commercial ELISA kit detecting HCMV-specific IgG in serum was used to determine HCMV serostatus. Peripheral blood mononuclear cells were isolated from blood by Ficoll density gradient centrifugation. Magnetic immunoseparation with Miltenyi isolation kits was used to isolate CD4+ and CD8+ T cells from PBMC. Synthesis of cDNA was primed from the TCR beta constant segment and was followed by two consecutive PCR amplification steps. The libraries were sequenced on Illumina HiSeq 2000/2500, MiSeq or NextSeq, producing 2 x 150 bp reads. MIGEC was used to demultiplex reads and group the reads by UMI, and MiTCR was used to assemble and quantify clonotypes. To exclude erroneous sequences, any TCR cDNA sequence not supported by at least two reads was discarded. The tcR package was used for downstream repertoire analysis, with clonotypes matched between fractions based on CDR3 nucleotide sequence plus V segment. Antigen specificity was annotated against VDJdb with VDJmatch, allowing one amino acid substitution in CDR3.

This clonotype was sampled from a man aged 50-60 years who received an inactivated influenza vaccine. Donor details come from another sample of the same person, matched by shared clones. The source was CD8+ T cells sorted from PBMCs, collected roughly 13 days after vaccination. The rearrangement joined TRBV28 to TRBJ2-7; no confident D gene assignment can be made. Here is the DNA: TGTGCCAGCACCCACCCAGCCTCCTACGAGCAGTACTTC. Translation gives CASTHPASYEQYF. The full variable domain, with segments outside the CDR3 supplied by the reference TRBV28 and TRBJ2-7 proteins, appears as DVKVTQSSRYLVKRTGEKVFLECVQDMDHENMFWYRQDPGLGLRLIYFSYDVKMKEKGDIPEGYSVSREKKERFSLILESASTNQTSMYLCASTHPASYEQYFGPGTRLTVT.